The T cell receptor (beta chain) under discussion was sequenced for a study of PD-1 blockade in classical Hodgkin lymphoma (dated by TCRdb to the early 2020s). About the full investigation: Nivolumab dosing was 3 mg/kg intravenously every 2 weeks, continuing until either disease progression or unacceptable toxicity. The study used TCR beta sequencing and CyTOF to define a peripheral blood immune signature of response to PD-1 blockade in classical Hodgkin lymphoma.

The CDR3, cysteine through phenylalanine, is 13 amino acids long. The only DNA kept is the CDR3, 39 bases in frame from the first base. V is cut by 1 base and J by 2 bases, and the space between the germline ends is 5 bases. The germline V gene encodes CDR1 MNHEY and CDR2 SVGAGI. This clone is medium-sized (0.01 to 0.1%). Its specific antigen is unknown. Base qualities are missing; no much larger clone stands one base away. The Qiagen DNeasy kit was used to extract genomic DNA from unsorted PBMCs and from the negatively selected CD4+ and CD8+ fractions. TCR beta CDR3 regions were subjected to amplification by immunoSEQ multiplex PCR with primers that anneal to V and J segments. Amplification bias was minimized using a synthetic immune receptor repertoire, and residual bias was removed computationally after sequencing. The paper's processing steps were these. Custom Python scripts were used to quantify repertoire diversity as the Shannon entropy index. Unsorted, CD4+ and CD8+ repertoires were analyzed separately, except in combined analyses where CD4+ and CD8+ sequences were merged in silico. A clone counted as expanded when the clone's frequency after treatment rose at least 2-fold relative to C1D1, and clones undetected at baseline were given a pseudocount of 0.5. Clones with 0 or 1 copy at C1D1 were classified as singleton clones, and clones with 2 or more copies were classified as non-singleton clones. By matching protein sequences in sorted samples from the same patient, clones expanded in unsorted samples were annotated as CD4+, CD8+ or unknown. Wilcoxon tests on paired samples were used to test changes in diversity from C1D1 to C4D1. TCRdb carries this immuneACCESS record with in-frame sequences only. Its versions omit some clonotypes, under half of them owing to an unresolved V gene in the studies checked, with the rest unexplained. That table furnishes V, J and clone size, whereas the DNA furnished D and trimming. Here the sample has roughly 36,000 clones; 70% to 80% occur a single time. The ten most abundant clones make up around 9.8% of the sample.

The intended sense of this specimen's time point label: cycle 4 day 1 (C4D1), after less than 7 weeks of nivolumab. Every trial patient had relapsed after autologous stem cell transplantation, and cohorts A, B and C differed in prior brentuximab vedotin exposure. The trial cohort included 45 to 65 patients with relapsed/refractory classical Hodgkin lymphoma, and each patient had a best overall response of complete response, partial response or progressive disease. In the multi-cohort phase II CheckMate 205 trial, trial patients received single-agent nivolumab. Best overall response was determined by an independent review committee according to the 2007 International Working Group response criteria. Trial PBMCs were collected just before the start of nivolumab (C1D1) and during therapy at cycle 2 day 1 and cycle 4 day 1. Peripheral blood was collected in 8 mL Vacutainer Cell Preparation Tubes, from which PBMCs were isolated by centrifugation and then cryopreserved.

Overall results and qualifications from the work: Baseline TCR diversity was reported to be lower in newly diagnosed patients than in healthy donors and to be lower still in relapsed/refractory patients. Lower diversity was observed in patients in whom nivolumab was started less than 1 year after ASCT, and these patients were excluded from later analyses so that confounding by immune reconstitution would be avoided. By C4D1, a significant rise was seen in CD4+ TCR diversity but not in CD8+ TCR diversity (p=0.0027 vs p=0.16), and the rise was most apparent among complete responders (p=0.02). The study was limited to a single clinical trial cohort, and causes of repertoire differences, possibly disease activity or prior therapy, remained undefined. Trial patients with a complete response had baseline diversity similar to that of newly diagnosed patients, while partial responders and progressors had significantly lower diversity.

The source material was peripheral blood mononuclear cells (PBMCs), sampled before the fourth cycle of nivolumab. Recombination linked TRBV6-5 to TRBJ1-2, with the D gene too uncertain to name. The TCR was taken from a human donor with classical Hodgkin lymphoma. The encoded CDR3 is CASSYFRNYGYTF. The nucleotides are TGTGCCAGCAGTTACTTCCGGAACTATGGCTACACCTTC.